Following are 14 T cell receptor beta chains from one sample sequenced in a study of blood T cell repertoires in COVID-19. The assay was immunoSEQ multiplex PCR, and TCRdb's table has in-frame clones only and misses some. The table has tens of thousands of clones, about 85% seen once. Material: peripheral blood. The receptors were sampled from an elderly man with active or convalescent COVID-19.

This clone was recorded once. The chain employs TRBV7-2 and TRBJ2-5, with 10 bases identical to TRBD1. Germline assignment: CDR1 SGHTA and CDR2 FQGNSA. The CDR3 extends over 15 amino acids. V gave up 4 bases and J gave up 4 bases; unmatched junction bases: 6. The CDR3 sequence is CASSSRTGGIETQYF. The CDR3 region has the DNA TGTGCCAGCAGCTCGAGGACAGGGGGTATAGAGACCCAGTACTTC. Supplemented by reference TRBV7-2 and TRBJ2-5, the full variable domain reads GAGVSQSPSNKVTEKGKDVELRCDPISGHTALYWYRQSLGQGLEFLIYFQGNSAPDKSGLPSDRFSAERTGGSVSTLTIQRTQQEDSAVYLCASSSRTGGIETQYFGPGTRLLVL.

The J gene is TRBJ1-1, the V gene TRBV28; D not resolved. Germline CDR1 and CDR2: MDHEN and SYDVKM. CDR3 length equals 14 residues. Trimming took 5 bases from V and 2 from J, leaving 12 bases between them. The DNA of the CDR3 is TGTGCCAGCAGTGCGGGGATTTCCAACACTGAAGCTTTCTTT. Its translation: CASSAGISNTEAFF.

The chain recombines TRBV3-1 (or the pseudogene TRBV3-2) with TRBJ2-3; D gene uncertain. The CDR3 covers 16 residues. V was trimmed by 0 bases and J by 2 bases, leaving 12 bases between them. The germline V gene has CDR1 LGHDT and CDR2 YNNKEL (reference sequence). The CDR3 nucleotides read TGTGCCAGCAGCCAAGAAATAAATGAGGACACAGATACGCAGTATTTT. Translating it yields CASSQEINEDTDTQYF.

The chain links TRBV27 to TRBJ2-1, with 13 bases identical to TRBD2. V lost 5 bases and J lost 12; bases outside the gene matches: 7. This CDR3 contains 14 residues. Germline V gene data show CDR1 as MNHEY and CDR2 as SMNVEV (reference sequence). The CDR3 spells CASSPGLAGKVQFF. The CDR3 DNA reads TGTGCCAGCAGTCCGGGACTAGCGGGGAAGGTGCAGTTCTTC.

The genes are TRBV24-1 and TRBJ1-5; D remains unclear. Germline loops: CDR1 KGHDR, CDR2 SFDVKD. V lost 1 base, J lost 5 bases, and 5 bases lay in between. CDR3 length: 13 residues. The CDR3 loop is CATSDFGDQPQHF. CDR3 nucleotide sequence: TGTGCCACCAGTGATTTCGGGGATCAGCCCCAGCATTTT.

This clone was seen just once. The V call is TRBV3-1 (or the pseudogene TRBV3-2), the J call TRBJ1-2; perhaps TRBD1 as D (5 bases). Trimming left V 8 bases short and J 5 bases short, with 21 bases between. Germline lookup yields CDR1 LGHDT and CDR2 YNNKEL (reference sequence). This CDR3 contains 15 residues. CDR3 sequence: CASRRAIGDVYGYTF. Written as DNA, the CDR3 is TGTGCCAGCCGCAGGGCGATAGGCGATGTTTATGGCTACACCTTC.

V and J are TRBV29-1 and TRBJ2-5; tentative D call: TRBD2 (5 bases). The CDR3 sequence is 14 residues long. Trimming removed 6 bases from V and 5 bases from J, with 19 bases in between. CDR1 is SQVTM and CDR2 is ANQGSEA in the germline V gene. This CDR3 is CSVLPNARGETQYF. CDR3 bases: TGCAGCGTCCTCCCGAACGCACGAGGGGAGACCCAGTACTTC.

This clone was seen more than once but under ten times. The chain combines TRBV6-2 or TRBV6-3 with TRBJ1-2, with D hard to call. The CDR3 spans 15 residues. Trimming removed 5 bases at V and 4 bases at J, with 17 bases between. Germline assignment: CDR1 MNHEY and CDR2 SVGEGT. CDR3 coding DNA: TGTGCCAGCAGTCCCTCGACTTCCCTGGGCTATGGCTACACCTTC. Amino acids: CASSPSTSLGYGYTF.

The CDR3 sequence is CASSESAGFNQPQHF. The CDR3 DNA reads as TGTGCCAGCAGTGAGTCGGCAGGCTTTAATCAGCCCCAGCATTTT. The chain links TRBV2 to TRBJ1-5; unclear D gene. Germline assignment: CDR1 SNHLY and CDR2 FYNNEI. V was trimmed by 3 bases and J by 4 bases, leaving 13 bases between them. The CDR3 extends over 15 amino acids. Combining the CDR3 with reference TRBV2 and TRBJ1-5 gives the whole variable domain EPEVTQTPSHQVTQMGQEVILRCVPISNHLYFYWYRQILGQKVEFLVSFYNNEISEKSEIFDDQFSVERPDGSNFTLKIRSTKLEDSAMYFCASSESAGFNQPQHFGDGTRLSIL.

The rearrangement joins TRBV30 to TRBJ1-1; weak D call: TRBD1 (5 bases). The CDR3 loop spans 14 amino acids. Germline CDR1 is GTSNPN and CDR2 is SVGIG (reference sequence). V lost 5 bases and J 1 base, leaving 14 bases between the germline ends. CDR3 in amino acids: CAWAGDAGNTEAFF. CDR3 coding DNA: TGTGCCTGGGCGGGGGACGCCGGGAACACTGAAGCTTTCTTT.

V gene TRBV30 combines with J gene TRBJ1-1, with TRBD1 matching over 7 bases. V gave up 1 base and J gave up 0 bases; unmatched junction bases: 8. Germline-derived CDR1 and CDR2 are GTSNPN and SVGIG (reference sequence). This CDR3 is built from 16 residues. This chain's CDR3 is CAWSDWTGPMNTEAFF. The CDR3 region has the DNA TGTGCCTGGAGTGACTGGACAGGCCCCATGAACACTGAAGCTTTCTTT.

V usage is TRBV12-5 and J usage is TRBJ2-3; 7 bases line up with TRBD2. Looked up from germline, CDR1 is LGHNT and CDR2 is FRNRAP. The CDR3 has 18 residues. Trimming at V came to 0 bases and at J to 4 bases, leaving 13 bases not matched to a gene. This chain's CDR3 is CASGLVQFAGDDPDTQYF. In DNA form, the CDR3 reads TGTGCTAGTGGTTTGGTACAGTTCGCGGGGGACGATCCAGATACGCAGTATTTT.

The V and J genes are TRBV30 and TRBJ1-2, with TRBD1 as a possible D gene (5 bases). Germline CDR1 is GTSNPN and CDR2 is SVGIG (reference sequence). V was trimmed by 7 bases and J by 5 bases, leaving 11 bases between them. CDR3 length: 11 amino acids. The DNA for the CDR3 is TGTGCCTATCCTCGGGGGTATGGCTACACCTTC. Translation: CAYPRGYGYTF.

This chain links TRBV10-1 with TRBJ2-1; 7 bases match TRBD2. With 0 bases clipped from V and 4 bases from J, the junction kept 3 bases outside the gene matches. This CDR3 region has 15 residues. CDR1 and CDR2 from the germline V gene are WNHNN and SYGVQD (reference sequence). CDR3 residues: CASSESGGGYNEQFF. For the CDR3, the DNA is TGCGCCAGCAGTGAGTCTGGCGGGGGTTACAATGAGCAGTTCTTC.